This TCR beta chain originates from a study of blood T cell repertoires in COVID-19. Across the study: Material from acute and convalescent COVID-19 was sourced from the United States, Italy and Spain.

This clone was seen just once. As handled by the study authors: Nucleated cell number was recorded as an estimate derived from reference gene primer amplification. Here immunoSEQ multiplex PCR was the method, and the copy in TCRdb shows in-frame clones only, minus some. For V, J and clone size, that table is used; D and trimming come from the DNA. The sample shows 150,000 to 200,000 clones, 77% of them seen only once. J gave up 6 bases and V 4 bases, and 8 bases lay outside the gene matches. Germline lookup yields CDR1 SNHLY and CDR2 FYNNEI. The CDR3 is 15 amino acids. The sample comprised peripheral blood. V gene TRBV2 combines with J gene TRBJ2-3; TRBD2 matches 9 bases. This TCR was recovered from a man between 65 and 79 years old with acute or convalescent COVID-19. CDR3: CASSVELAGFDTQYF. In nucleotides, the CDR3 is TGTGCCAGCAGTGTGGAGCTAGCGGGGTTTGATACGCAGTATTTT.